The next 3 T cell receptor beta chains were all read from a single sample in a study of shared clonotypes between healthy human individuals. Data came from immunoSEQ multiplex PCR; TCRdb stores just in-frame clones and leaves some out. The table has about a million clones, around 74% seen once. The sequenced material came from memory CD4+ T cells sorted from blood. Indicated subset: CD45RA-negative fraction. Receptors were obtained from a man aged 18 to 30 in good health.

This chain uses TRBV7-9 with TRBJ1-6; D is unclear. Germline CDR1 reads SEHNR; CDR2 reads FQNEAQ (reference sequence). The CDR3 is 14 amino acids. Trimming left V 2 bases short and J 9 bases short, with 11 bases between. CDR3 sequence (DNA): TGTGCCAGCAGCTTACCCGGGGTGATTTCACCCCTCCACTTT. Amino acids: CASSLPGVISPLHF.

A note on this clone: Distinct nucleotide sequences in the sample also encode this CDR3. The chain uses TRBV5-4 and TRBJ1-1; D is perhaps TRBD1 (5 bases). V lost 3 bases to trimming and J lost 1 base, with 7 bases between them. The CDR3 is 13 residues long. Germline assignment: CDR1 SGHNT and CDR2 YYREEE (reference sequence). This chain's CDR3 is CASSYDRNTEAFF. The CDR3 nucleotides read TGTGCCAGCAGCTATGACAGGAACACTGAAGCTTTCTTT.

On this clone itself: A clone one base away is much larger, so this may be a read error. The chain has TRBV2 and TRBJ1-1; D uncertain. V was clipped by 4 bases and J by 1 base, with 7 bases between them. The CDR3 has 13 amino acids. CDR1 SNHLY and CDR2 FYNNEI come from the germline V gene. Written as DNA, the CDR3 is TGTGCCAGCAGTGTAGAGGGGAACACTGAAGCTTTCTTT. Amino acids: CASSVEGNTEAFF.